The 20 T cell receptor beta chains in this list originate from one sample, sequenced in a study of regulatory T cells in long-lasting Graves disease (dated by TCRdb to the early 2020s). Library preparation was by multiplex PCR. Sequencing was performed on an Illumina HiSeq 4000. iRepertoire HTBI primers and Arm-PCR amplification of CDR3 regions were used to construct TCR beta libraries. The public reads were quality trimmed at Q25 with fastp and then assembled into clones with MiXCR by TCRdb, keeping productive beta chains. Here each entry gathers all rows of one CDR3 protein and keeps the most common genes and DNA. The sample includes about 440,000 distinct CDR3 sequences, with approximately 15% observed a single time. Roughly 17% of the sample goes to the ten largest clones. The intended sense of this specimen's time point label: newly diagnosed GD, antithyroid drugs for less than 3 months. RNA was extracted from PBMCs in TRIzol for both TCR sequencing and RNA sequencing.

The same data also contributed to another study, on T cells in Graves' hyperthyroidism and ophthalmopathy.

The sequencing used peripheral blood mononuclear cells (PBMCs), collected at new diagnosis, from a patient treated with antithyroid drugs. Receptors originate from a woman between 25 and 40 years old with Graves disease. Donor details come from another sample of the same person, matched by shared clones.

V is TRBV19 and J is TRBJ1-2; perhaps TRBD1 as D (5 bases). Between the trimmed V and J ends, which lost 4 bases and 7 bases, there was a span of 16 bases. This CDR3 comprises 14 residues. CDR1 and CDR2 (germline): LNHDA, SQIVND (reference sequence). The CDR3 loop is CASSRTQGSGGYTF. DNA of the CDR3: TGTGCCAGTAGTAGGACTCAGGGCTCGGGTGGCTACACCTTC.

This clonotype was detected ten times or more. The chain carries TRBV2 and TRBJ1-1; no reliable D call. V shed 5 bases and J shed 1 base, with 14 bases lying between them. Germline V gene sequence: CDR1 SNHLY, CDR2 FYNNEI. The CDR3 sequence is 15 residues long. CDR3 DNA: TGTGCCAGCAGTCTCCCCCCACGGAGGAACACTGAAGCTTTCTTT. It specifies CASSLPPRRNTEAFF.

As regards this clonotype: Just one base apart from a much larger clone, this may be a read error. The CDR3 ends on some other residue instead of the conserved phenylalanine or tryptophan, so this is likely a read error. The chain has TRBV20-1 and TRBJ2-3, with D unclear. Germline loops: CDR1 DFQATT, CDR2 SNEGSKA (reference sequence). CDR3 size: 14 residues. Trimming removed 6 bases from V and 1 base from J, with 14 bases in between. The CDR3 nucleotides read TGCAGTGCCACCCAGCTATCGGGCACAGATACGCAGTATTCT. Protein: CSATQLSGTDTQYS.

At least ten counts were recorded for this clonotype. The V call is TRBV11-2, the J call TRBJ2-7; 7 bases fit TRBD1. V was clipped by 0 bases and J by 0 bases; unmatched bases: 8. The CDR3 is made up of 17 amino acids. Looked up from germline, CDR1 is SGHAT and CDR2 is FQNNGV. This CDR3 reads CASSLELGGQLSYEQYF. The CDR3 DNA reads TGTGCCAGCAGCTTAGAGTTAGGGGGACAGCTCTCCTACGAGCAGTACTTC.

In this sample, this clonotype turned up once. One base separates it from a far larger clone, so it is likely a read error. The chain joins TRBV28 to TRBJ2-7; 11 nucleotides align to TRBD2. The CDR3 extends over 16 amino acids. The germline V gene has CDR1 MDHEN and CDR2 SYDVKM. The junction had 15 bases not matched to a gene; V was cut back by 7 bases and J by 7 bases. CDR3 sequence: CASTWGGTSGAREQYF. The CDR3 nucleotides read TGTGCCAGCACCTGGGGGGGGACTAGCGGAGCACGTGAGCAGTACTTC.

On this clonotype itself: The junction and the germline gene differ at one end; a read error may be behind it. The chain couples TRBV13 to TRBJ1-6; D is unresolved. From germline, CDR1 is PRHDT and CDR2 FYEKMQ (reference sequence). The CDR3 has 14 residues. The CDR3 nucleotides are TGTGCCGGCAGCTCCGGGGTCTATAATTCACCCCTCCACTTT. This gives the protein CAGSSGVYNSPLHF.

This clonotype was counted at least ten times. This rearrangement joins TRBV20-1 to TRBJ1-2, with D unclear. CDR3 size: 12 residues. Trimming stripped 1 base from V and 7 bases from J, with 10 bases between. CDR1 is DFQATT, CDR2 SNEGSKA, per germline (reference sequence). CDR3: CSARGLGAGYTF. In nucleotides, the CDR3 is TGCAGTGCTAGAGGGTTGGGAGCTGGCTACACCTTC.

Many counts were recorded for this clonotype. The gene calls are TRBV7-2 and TRBJ2-5; 8 positions match TRBD2. Per germline, CDR1 SGHTA and CDR2 FQGNSA. The CDR3 is 14 amino acids. Germline trimming cut 0 bases from V and 4 bases from J; bases unmatched to any gene: 1. Written as DNA, the CDR3 is TGTGCCAGCAGCTTAGCACTAGCGGCAGAGACCCAGTACTTC. Translation gives CASSLALAAETQYF. Looking up the rest from reference TRBV7-2 and TRBJ2-5 gives the full variable domain: GAGVSQSPSNKVTEKGKDVELRCDPISGHTALYWYRQSLGQGLEFLIYFQGNSAPDKSGLPSDRFSAERTGGSVSTLTIQRTQQEDSAVYLCASSLALAAETQYFGPGTRLLVL.

This clonotype was seen a few times. This chain connects TRBV24-1 to TRBJ1-2, with TRBD1 matching 10 bases. The CDR3 contains 13 residues. The V and J ends lost 4 bases and 6 bases, in that order; junction bases with no gene match: 1. Germline CDR1 KGHDR, CDR2 SFDVKD. The CDR3 DNA follows: TGTGCCACCAGTGACGGGACAGGGGATGGCTACACCTTC. It yields the protein CATSDGTGDGYTF.

This clonotype appeared many times. This chain joins TRBV28 and TRBJ2-7, with 7 bases that match TRBD2. Looked up from germline, CDR1 is MDHEN and CDR2 is SYDVKM. J lost 2 bases, V lost 5 bases, and 3 bases had no gene match. CDR3 size: 13 residues. The CDR3 nucleotides read TGTGCCAGCAGTCCCAGCGGGGCCTACGAGCAGTACTTC. This translates into CASSPSGAYEQYF.

This clonotype was seen ten or more times. V gene TRBV29-1 combines with J gene TRBJ2-2; either TRBD1 or TRBD2 may supply D (5 bases each). Trimming removed 7 bases from V and 6 bases from J, with 21 bases in between. Germline CDR1 is SQVTM and CDR2 is ANQGSEA. The CDR3 runs to 15 residues. The DNA for the CDR3 is TGCAGCGCTCGCCTAGGGACGGCAAGCCCCGGGGAGCTGTTTTTT. Amino acid sequence: CSARLGTASPGELFF.

This clonotype was seen many times. The chain is built from TRBV11-2 and TRBJ1-5, with D perhaps matching TRBD1 (6 bases). V dropped 5 bases and J dropped 2 bases, with 19 bases sitting between them. Germline V gene lookup returns CDR1 SGHAT and CDR2 FQNNGV. The CDR3 extends over 17 amino acids. The CDR3 nucleotides are TGTGCCAGCAGCGCAGGGCGGCAGGGGATTGGCAATCAGCCCCAGCATTTT. Its translation is CASSAGRQGIGNQPQHF.

This clonotype occurred many times. The chain has TRBV30 and TRBJ2-5, with TRBD2 as a possible D gene (5 bases). Per germline, CDR1 GTSNPN and CDR2 SVGIG (reference sequence). V was shortened by 3 bases and J by 1 base, with 9 bases between the two germline ends. The CDR3 length is 13 residues. This chain's CDR3 is CAWSSRGQETQYF. The CDR3 DNA reads as TGTGCCTGGAGCTCACGGGGCCAAGAGACCCAGTACTTC.

The chain couples TRBV5-6 to TRBJ2-6; D ambiguous. Trimming removed 3 bases at V and 0 bases at J, with 10 bases between. Germline CDR1 SGHDT, CDR2 YYEEEE. This CDR3 contains 16 residues. The CDR3, as DNA: TGTGCCAGCAGCTCTAGACGGACCTCTGGGGCCAACGTCCTGACTTTC. Its protein product is CASSSRRTSGANVLTF. The complete variable domain, with remaining parts taken from reference TRBV5-6 and TRBJ2-6, reads DAGVTQSPTHLIKTRGQQVTLRCSPKSGHDTVSWYQQALGQGPQFIFQYYEEEERQRGNFPDRFSGHQFPNYSSELNVNALLLGDSALYLCASSSRRTSGANVLTFGAGSRLTVL.

This clonotype was detected many times. V is TRBV5-5 and J is TRBJ1-1, with 10 bases that match TRBD1. The CDR3 covers 15 residues. J lost 4 bases, V lost 0 bases, and 3 bases had no gene match. CDR1 and CDR2 (germline): SGHKS, YYEKEE (reference sequence). CDR3 residues: CASSLADRGGTEAFF. The CDR3 DNA reads TGTGCCAGCAGCTTGGCGGACAGGGGGGGCACTGAAGCTTTCTTT.

The chain couples TRBV5-1 to TRBJ1-4, with D unclear. The germline V and J ends were trimmed by 5 bases and 6 bases, with 11 bases remaining between them. The CDR3 covers 13 residues. Per germline, CDR1 SGHRS and CDR2 YFSETQ. Here the CDR3 reads CASSPRGDEKLFF. The CDR3 DNA sequence: TGCGCCAGCAGTCCCCGGGGTGATGAAAAACTGTTTTTT.

In its sample, this clonotype was seen once. The chain couples TRBV7-9 to TRBJ1-4, with no clear D. The CDR3 contains 13 residues. Germline assignment: CDR1 SEHNR and CDR2 FQNEAQ (reference sequence). The V end was cut by 3 bases, the J end by 12 bases, with 14 bases between. CDR3 DNA: TGTGCCAGCAGCTTGGACTGGACTGTGGAACTGTTTTTT. This codes for CASSLDWTVELFF.

The chain employs TRBV6-1 and TRBJ1-1; D is perhaps TRBD1 (5 bases). V shed 2 bases and J shed 5 bases, with 9 bases lying between them. Germline V lookup: CDR1 MNHNS, CDR2 SASEGT. This CDR3 is built from 13 residues. Written as DNA, the CDR3 is TGTGCCAGCAGTGAAATCGGGGGGACTGAAGCTTTCTTT. Translation: CASSEIGGTEAFF.

This clonotype was counted many times. The chain is built from TRBV24-1 and TRBJ2-7, with D possibly TRBD1 on 6 matching bases. The germline V gene has CDR1 KGHDR and CDR2 SFDVKD. The CDR3 totals 14 residues. Trimming left V 4 bases short and J 3 bases short, with 12 bases between. CDR3 amino acids: CATSETGTSYEQYF. The CDR3 bases are TGTGCCACCAGTGAGACCGGGACAAGCTACGAGCAGTACTTC.

The chain uses TRBV2 and TRBJ2-7; TRBD2 matches 8 bases. CDR1 and CDR2 (germline): SNHLY, FYNNEI. Germline trimming cut 6 bases from V and 0 bases from J; bases unmatched to any gene: 10. The CDR3 runs to 16 residues. This CDR3 reads CASRGTGTRSSYEQYF. The DNA for the CDR3 is TGTGCCAGCAGAGGCACCGGGACTAGGAGCTCCTACGAGCAGTACTTC.